This T cell receptor (beta chain) was profiled in a study of regulatory T cells in long-lasting Graves disease. V was shortened by 3 bases and J by 3 bases, with 11 bases between the two germline ends. CDR1 and CDR2 from the germline V gene are SQVTM and ANQGSEA. The CDR3 runs to 13 residues. CDR3-region Arm-PCR and iRepertoire HTBI primers produced the TCR beta libraries. TCRdb reprocessed the multiplex PCR reads with MiXCR, giving one entry per CDR3 protein. Of approximately 480,000 distinct CDR3 sequences in the sample, roughly 16% were seen once. The time point here: newly diagnosed GD, antithyroid drugs for less than 3 months. PBMC RNA served as the TCR library source. The patients were drawn from one endocrinology department in Xi'an, China. From each patient, nine milliliters of peripheral blood was drawn and collected into an EDTA anticoagulant tube. This sample also appeared in a second study, on T cells in Graves' hyperthyroidism and ophthalmopathy. According to that study: Exclusion of patients followed from uncontrolled infection, other autoimmune disease, pregnancy or lactation.

Sequencing was performed on peripheral blood mononuclear cells (PBMCs), taken at new diagnosis, from a patient treated with antithyroid drugs. This rearrangement joins TRBV29-1 to TRBJ1-1; the D gene is possibly TRBD1 (6 bases). The sequence was collected from a man aged 35 to 55 with Graves disease. The DNA of the CDR3 is TGCAGCGTTGAGGGGGGGGGGCACACTGAAGCTTTCTTT. This translates into CSVEGGGHTEAFF.